This T cell receptor beta chain comes out of a study of human T cells and chemical hapten exposure (dated by TCRdb to about 2021). About the investigation overall: For sensitization, 2% DPC in acetone was applied to a roughly 2 cm by roughly 2 cm area of upper inner arm skin. The study tracked peripheral blood TCR repertoire changes in vivo during primary and secondary sensitization to the hapten diphenylcyclopropenone (DPC) in alopecia patients. Approximately 28 alopecia patients gave blood for TCR sequencing at one to four time points (pre-sensitization, 2, 6 and 24 weeks). Alopecia areata with under or over 50% scalp involvement, alopecia totalis and alopecia universalis were represented in the patient cohort, which was mostly female. Libraries were pooled for sequencing, and variation in per-sample TCR yields was attributed mainly to small differences in library volumes within the pool. Patch testing was performed on the upper back with Finn chambers containing 0.01% DPC, and the patch tests were scored after 6 days according to International Contact Dermatitis Research Group standards. Blood samples were taken from patients before sensitization (week 0) and at 2, 6 and about 24 weeks after DPC sensitization. Throughout the approximately 22-week study period, patients were also given weekly therapeutic DPC doses on the scalp. Results the study describes overall, beyond this receptor: Because all patients had alopecia, a presumed autoimmune disease, the immune response of the patients might differ from that of healthy individuals. DPC sensitization did not change the number of TCRs with a frequency above 1 in 1000, and there was no evidence of changes in global repertoire structure. After repeated subsampling, changes were observed in the strength of the expansion versus patch-test correlation and in the threshold at which the correlation became significant. Expanded TCRs formed significantly more large CDR3 similarity clusters than pre-sensitization or healthy control sets, consistent with antigen-driven responses. Patch test score was positively correlated with the number of PT1 expanded TCRs, with significance at thresholds 8, 16 and 32 but not at 4.

CDR1 and CDR2, looked up from the germline V gene (reference sequence), are LNHDA and SQIVND. The CDR3 holds 12 amino acids from the cysteine to the phenylalanine. The DNA shown is the 36-base CDR3, in frame from base 1. The V and J ends are trimmed by 6 bases and 4 bases, leaving 9 bases between them. This clonotype was observed a handful of times. This clone's antigen is unknown. No much larger clone exists at a distance of one base, and base qualities are not known. The method was RACE. The run used a NextSeq 500. Library preparation attached unique molecular identifiers to individual cDNA molecules for quantitative, reproducible TCR counting. Both TCR alpha and TCR beta chains were sequenced from each blood RNA sample. Turning to the authors' computational methods: The median number of TCRs per sample was some 100,000, ranging from roughly 23,224 to 690,600. V, J and CDR3 annotation of the TCR reads was performed with the Decombinator software suite. To make PS versus PT1 abundance plots, every sample was subsampled to the same number of TCRs (28,000). TCRs were defined as expanded if absent before sensitization and observed at least eight times at the 2-week time point. TCRdb reprocessing: public reads trimmed at Q25 with fastp, clones called with MiXCR, in-frame beta chains kept. Identical CDR3 protein sequences are pooled into one entry, listed with their most common genes and DNA. TCRdb, not the authors, supplied the V and J calls. The sample table records under 75,000 distinct CDR3 sequences; 8.5% of these occur just once. The ten biggest clones cover around 3% of the sample.

The intended sense of this specimen's time point label: patch test 2, 6 weeks after DPC sensitization. What this sample's treatment or condition label stands for: therapeutic diphenylcyclopropenone sensitization with weekly scalp DPC. At every patch-test visit, the blood draw took place before the patch test was put on. Patients were eligible if aged 18 to 70, diagnosed with alopecia and judged suitable for DPC therapy, and pregnant patients were excluded. Total RNA was extracted from unfractionated whole blood that had been collected in Tempus Blood RNA tubes. The V and J genes are TRBV19 and TRBJ2-5; TRBD2 could be the D gene, as 5 bases match. The material was whole blood, obtained in connection with sensitization to the hapten diphenylcyclopropenone (DPC). This sequence originates from a woman aged 45-65 years with alopecia areata. Some clones in this sample may be carry-over from other donors' samples. The nucleotide sequence reads as follows: TGTGCCAGTAGCACACGGGGAGAGACCCAGTACTTC. Translated, this is CASSTRGETQYF.